These T cell receptor beta chains were read from a single sample in a study of vaccination effects on CD4 cells after COVID-19. The table came from immunoSEQ multiplex PCR; TCRdb's copy has only in-frame clones and leaves some out. In the table there are roughly 56,000 clones, about 80% of which are singletons. The antigens these receptors bind are not known. The material was CD4+ T cells from PBMCs cultured with HCoV-229E spike peptides, obtained after COVID-19 vaccination. The receptors were sampled from a human donor who received a COVID-19 vaccine. Each CDR3 is given with its conserved first and last residue. The D gene is left open where the match is weak. Size is omitted from some rows. Given values are once, few, many or a class for expanded clones.

d_gene: -
j_gene: TRBJ2-1
abundance: -
v_gene: TRBV10-2
CDR3aa: CASGGAYNEQFF
CDR3nt: TGCGCCAGCGGCGGGGCCTACAATGAGCAGTTCTTC

d_gene: -
j_gene: TRBJ2-6
abundance: -
v_gene: TRBV6-6
CDR3aa: CASSLRTAISGANVLTF
CDR3nt: TGTGCCAGCAGTCTACGGACAGCAATCTCTGGGGCCAACGTCCTGACTTTC

d_gene: -
j_gene: TRBJ1-1
abundance: -
v_gene: TRBV25-1
CDR3aa: CASSRVGTTTEAFF
CDR3nt: TGTGCCAGCAGTAGGGTGGGTACCACCACTGAAGCTTTCTTT

d_gene: -
j_gene: TRBJ1-5
abundance: -
v_gene: TRBV3-1/TRBV3-2
CDR3aa: CASSSGITNQPQHF
CDR3nt: TGTGCCAGCAGTTCAGGGATTACCAATCAGCCCCAGCATTTT

d_gene: TRBD1
j_gene: TRBJ1-2
abundance: -
v_gene: TRBV10-3
CDR3aa: CASKTGGLYGYTF
CDR3nt: TGTGCCAGCAAGACAGGGGGACTCTATGGCTACACCTTC

d_gene: TRBD1
j_gene: TRBJ1-6
abundance: -
v_gene: TRBV9
CDR3aa: CASSTDRGGSPLHF
CDR3nt: TGTGCCAGCAGCACGGACAGGGGAGGATCACCCCTCCACTTT

d_gene: -
j_gene: TRBJ1-5
abundance: -
v_gene: TRBV19
CDR3aa: CASIKKSGLQPQHF
CDR3nt: TGTGCCAGTATCAAAAAGTCCGGGTTGCAGCCCCAGCATTTT

d_gene: -
j_gene: TRBJ1-6
abundance: once
v_gene: TRBV3-1/TRBV3-2
CDR3aa: CASSTRANNSPLHF
CDR3nt: TGTGCCAGCAGCACCAGGGCGAACAATTCGCCCCTCCACTTT

d_gene: -
j_gene: TRBJ1-5
abundance: -
v_gene: TRBV3-1/TRBV3-2
CDR3aa: CASSQDRVAPQHF
CDR3nt: TGTGCCAGCAGCCAAGACAGGGTTGCGCCCCAGCATTTT

d_gene: -
j_gene: TRBJ2-1
abundance: medium-sized
v_gene: TRBV7-2
CDR3aa: CASSSYLEKEQFF
CDR3nt: TGTGCCAGCAGCTCCTACCTTGAGAAGGAGCAGTTCTTC

d_gene: -
j_gene: TRBJ1-1
abundance: few
v_gene: TRBV5-1
CDR3aa: CASSKRQNMNTEAFF
CDR3nt: TGCGCCAGCAGCAAACGACAGAACATGAACACTGAAGCTTTCTTT

d_gene: -
j_gene: TRBJ1-1
abundance: few
v_gene: TRBV5-4
CDR3aa: CASSSAGQGNTEAFF
CDR3nt: TGTGCCAGCAGCTCTGCGGGGCAGGGAAACACTGAAGCTTTCTTT

d_gene: TRBD1
j_gene: TRBJ2-5
abundance: -
v_gene: TRBV6-5
CDR3aa: CASRRNRGRFETQYF
CDR3nt: TGTGCCAGCAGACGGAACAGGGGGCGATTTGAGACCCAGTACTTC

d_gene: TRBD2
j_gene: TRBJ2-6
abundance: -
v_gene: TRBV5-6
CDR3aa: CASRLSGGTSGANVLTF
CDR3nt: TGTGCCAGCCGCCTAAGCGGGGGGACCTCTGGGGCCAACGTCCTGACTTTC

d_gene: -
j_gene: TRBJ2-5
abundance: -
v_gene: TRBV3-1/TRBV3-2
CDR3aa: CASSQDQETQYF
CDR3nt: TGTGCCAGCAGCCAAGACCAAGAGACCCAGTACTTC

d_gene: TRBD1
j_gene: TRBJ1-2
abundance: once
v_gene: TRBV7-8
CDR3aa: CASSLRDSGLVAYGYTF
CDR3nt: TGTGCCAGCAGCCTCCGGGACAGTGGGCTTGTGGCCTATGGCTACACCTTC

d_gene: TRBD1
j_gene: TRBJ1-1
abundance: -
v_gene: TRBV19
CDR3aa: CASSMWSQGIVNTEAFF
CDR3nt: TGTGCCAGTAGTATGTGGTCACAGGGGATAGTGAACACTGAAGCTTTCTTT

d_gene: -
j_gene: TRBJ1-3
abundance: -
v_gene: TRBV16
CDR3aa: CASSRGTAGNTIYF
CDR3nt: TGTGCCAGCAGCCGAGGGACGGCTGGAAACACCATATATTTT

d_gene: TRBD1
j_gene: TRBJ1-1
abundance: once
v_gene: TRBV14
CDR3aa: CASSQVLGQGYESTEAFF
CDR3nt: TGTGCCAGCAGCCAAGTTCTGGGACAGGGGTATGAGTCCACTGAAGCTTTCTTT

d_gene: -
j_gene: TRBJ1-5
abundance: -
v_gene: TRBV19
CDR3aa: CASSTSSDSPRPPQHF
CDR3nt: TGTGCCAGTAGTACCTCATCGGACAGCCCGAGACCGCCCCAGCATTTT

d_gene: -
j_gene: TRBJ2-2
abundance: -
v_gene: TRBV2
CDR3aa: CASSDQGYGELFF
CDR3nt: TGTGCCAGCAGTGATCAGGGTTACGGGGAGCTGTTTTTT

d_gene: -
j_gene: TRBJ1-4
abundance: -
v_gene: TRBV18
CDR3aa: CASSPQGVNEKLFF
CDR3nt: TGTGCCAGCTCACCACAGGGGGTGAATGAAAAACTGTTTTTT

d_gene: -
j_gene: TRBJ2-1
abundance: few
v_gene: TRBV6-5
CDR3aa: CASNRQGSFGNEQFF
CDR3nt: TGTGCCAGCAATCGGCAGGGGTCATTTGGGAATGAGCAGTTCTTC

d_gene: -
j_gene: TRBJ1-4
abundance: -
v_gene: TRBV6-5
CDR3aa: CASRGGLATNEKLFF
CDR3nt: TGTGCCAGCAGGGGGGGACTTGCAACTAATGAAAAACTGTTTTTT

d_gene: -
j_gene: TRBJ1-1
abundance: -
v_gene: TRBV25-1
CDR3aa: CASSDRTVNTEAFF
CDR3nt: TGTGCCAGCAGTGACAGGACGGTGAACACTGAAGCTTTCTTT

d_gene: -
j_gene: TRBJ1-2
abundance: -
v_gene: TRBV19
CDR3aa: CASSTASYYGYTF
CDR3nt: TGTGCCAGTAGTACCGCATCTTACTATGGCTACACCTTC

d_gene: -
j_gene: TRBJ1-1
abundance: once
v_gene: TRBV3-1/TRBV3-2
CDR3aa: CASSQGGGSTEAFF
CDR3nt: TGTGCCAGCAGCCAAGGCGGGGGGAGCACTGAAGCTTTCTTT

d_gene: TRBD1
j_gene: TRBJ2-1
abundance: -
v_gene: TRBV5-6
CDR3aa: CASRVTGGNEQFF
CDR3nt: TGTGCCAGCAGGGTGACAGGGGGCAATGAGCAGTTCTTC

d_gene: TRBD1
j_gene: TRBJ1-3
abundance: -
v_gene: TRBV19
CDR3aa: CASSSGTAGNTIYF
CDR3nt: TGTGCCAGTAGTTCCGGGACAGCTGGAAACACCATATATTTT

d_gene: TRBD1
j_gene: TRBJ2-1
abundance: -
v_gene: TRBV7-3
CDR3aa: CASSRATGGYNEQFF
CDR3nt: TGTGCCAGCAGCCGGGCGACAGGGGGGTACAATGAGCAGTTCTTC

d_gene: -
j_gene: TRBJ1-3
abundance: -
v_gene: TRBV6-6
CDR3aa: CASSYSGTGNTIYF
CDR3nt: TGTGCCAGCAGTTACTCAGGGACTGGAAACACCATATATTTT

d_gene: -
j_gene: TRBJ2-2
abundance: -
v_gene: TRBV7-3
CDR3aa: CASSSLGGNTGELFF
CDR3nt: TGTGCCAGCAGTAGTCTTGGGGGTAACACCGGGGAGCTGTTTTTT

d_gene: TRBD1
j_gene: TRBJ1-2
abundance: -
v_gene: TRBV19
CDR3aa: CATKLQGAVVGYTF
CDR3nt: TGTGCCACTAAATTACAGGGGGCAGTGGTTGGCTACACCTTC

d_gene: -
j_gene: TRBJ2-1
abundance: -
v_gene: TRBV6-6
CDR3aa: CASSNLLSSYNEQFF
CDR3nt: TGTGCCAGCAGTAATTTACTGAGCTCCTACAATGAGCAGTTCTTC

d_gene: -
j_gene: TRBJ2-3
abundance: -
v_gene: TRBV28
CDR3aa: CATRSQGGGKDTQYF
CDR3nt: TGTGCCACCAGGTCCCAAGGGGGGGGGAAAGATACGCAGTATTTT

d_gene: -
j_gene: TRBJ1-1
abundance: -
v_gene: TRBV19
CDR3aa: CASRISDGNTEAFF
CDR3nt: TGTGCCAGTAGGATTTCGGACGGTAACACTGAAGCTTTCTTT

d_gene: -
j_gene: TRBJ1-4
abundance: -
v_gene: TRBV19
CDR3aa: CASSRTRDGGLQLFF
CDR3nt: TGTGCCAGTAGCCGAACCCGGGACGGGGGTTTACAACTGTTTTTT